The 29 T cell receptor beta chains listed next were all sequenced from one sample in a study of tumor-infiltrating lymphocytes in primary liver carcinoma. The authors made TCR beta cDNA from around 500 ng total RNA with a constant-region primer. TCR beta libraries came from three nested multiplex PCR rounds using slightly modified ARM-PCR. A C-beta reverse primer and TRBV1-TRBV30 forward primers served in each of the first two PCR rounds, at approximately 10 cycles apiece. From the multiplex PCR reads, TCRdb called clonotypes with MiXCR, one entry per CDR3 protein. The data show around 330,000 distinct CDR3 sequences, approximately 58% seen once. It was unsorted whole blood that yielded blood RNA, and germline DNA was also extracted. Sequencing input: peripheral blood. Source of these receptors: a woman aged 25 to 39 with primary liver carcinoma and hepatitis B virus infection.

This clonotype was seen a single time. An end of the junction differs from the germline gene, which may be a read error. The rearrangement links TRBV5-5 to TRBJ1-1, with a possible D match to TRBD1 (6 bases). Looked up from germline, CDR1 is SGHKS and CDR2 is YYEKEE (reference sequence). CDR3 length equals 15 residues. The CDR3 sequence: CANSFFTGKGTEAFF. CDR3 in DNA: TGTGCCAACAGCTTTTTTACAGGGAAGGGCACTGAAGCTTTCTTT.

The count of this clonotype is one. The chain uses TRBV30 and TRBJ2-7; D assignment may be TRBD1 or TRBD2 (5 bases each). CDR3 length: 16 amino acids. Germline V gene sequence: CDR1 GTSNPN, CDR2 SVGIG (reference sequence). V lost 2 bases to trimming and J lost 3 bases, with 20 bases between them. The DNA for the CDR3 is TGTGCCTGGAGTCCACGAGGGGCCCGCAGCATCTACGAGCAGTACTTC. Its protein product is CAWSPRGARSIYEQYF.

This clonotype was seen a few times. The V call is TRBV12-3 or TRBV12-4, the J call TRBJ2-3; perhaps D is TRBD1 or TRBD2 (6 bases each). The V and J ends lost 6 bases and 0 bases respectively, with 16 bases between them. The CDR3 loop spans 16 amino acids. The CDR3 loop is CASRSSRGASTDTQYF. CDR3 nucleotide sequence: TGTGCCAGCAGGTCCTCTAGGGGGGCTAGCACAGATACGCAGTATTTT.

On this clonotype: Being one base from a much bigger clone, this may be a read error. The CDR3 does not close with the conserved phenylalanine or tryptophan, likely indicating a read error. This chain joins TRBV29-1 and TRBJ2-7; 7 bases line up with TRBD2. The CDR3 has 14 residues. Trimming at V came to 1 base and at J to 6 bases, leaving 9 bases not matched to a gene. In germline, CDR1 is SQVTM, CDR2 ANQGSEA. DNA of the CDR3: TGCAGCGTTGAAGGCGGGAAGGGAGGGTTCGAGCAGTACCTC. This encodes CSVEGGKGGFEQYL.

At least ten counts were recorded for this clonotype. V is TRBV12-3 or TRBV12-4 and J is TRBJ1-3; D gene unclear. The germline V and J ends were trimmed by 0 bases and 0 bases, with 9 bases remaining between them. This CDR3 comprises 16 residues. DNA for the CDR3: TGTGCCAGCAGTTTAGCGCTTTACAGCTCTGGAAACACCATATATTTT. It yields the protein CASSLALYSSGNTIYF.

A word on this clonotype: The CDR3 carries no conserved terminal phenylalanine or tryptophan, so it likely arises from a read error. The chain employs TRBV10-3 and TRBJ2-7; 8 nucleotides align to TRBD2. Per germline, CDR1 ENHRY and CDR2 SYGVKD. The CDR3 is made up of 17 amino acids. J lost 1 base, V lost 6 bases, and 14 bases had no gene match. DNA for the CDR3: TGTGCCATCAGGGCTGATAGCGGGAACGTCGTTTCCTACGAGCAGTACCTC. Translated: CAIRADSGNVVSYEQYL.

V usage is TRBV12-3 or TRBV12-4 and J usage is TRBJ2-7; the D gene is possibly TRBD2 (6 bases). Trimming cost V 3 bases and J 10 bases, with 19 bases left between them. The CDR3 loop spans 14 amino acids. CDR3 DNA: TGTGCCAGCAGTTTGAGGGACTCCTACAGCGAACAGTACTTC. It translates to CASSLRDSYSEQYF.

To note about this clonotype: A much more abundant neighbour one base away suggests this may be a read error. This chain connects TRBV12-3 or TRBV12-4 to TRBJ1-5; TRBD1 is a possible D gene (5 bases). This CDR3 region has 13 residues. The CDR3, as DNA: TGTGCCAGCAGCGCCGGGACTTATCAGCCCCTGCATTTT. It yields the protein CASSAGTYQPLHF.

There are a few counts of this clonotype. This rearrangement joins TRBV29-1 to TRBJ2-7; D unclear. Trimming took 1 base from V and 1 from J, leaving 8 bases between them. The CDR3 extends over 13 amino acids. In germline, CDR1 is SQVTM, CDR2 ANQGSEA. The CDR3 loop is CSVEVSLSYEQYF. DNA for the CDR3: TGCAGCGTTGAAGTAAGTCTATCCTACGAGCAGTACTTC.

A word on this clonotype: At one boundary the junction diverges from the germline segment, which might be a read error. This chain links TRBV11-1 with TRBJ2-1, with D unclear. CDR3 length: 14 amino acids. Per the germline V gene, CDR1 is SGHAT and CDR2 is FQDESV (reference sequence). CDR3 nucleotide sequence: TGTGCCAGCAACTTATCGGGTGGACGAAGGGAGCAGTTCTTC. Amino acids: CASNLSGGRREQFF.

Ten or more counts support this clonotype. The V call is TRBV11-2, the J call TRBJ2-7; D is unclear. Germline-derived CDR1 and CDR2 are SGHAT and FQNNGV. V was shortened by 5 bases and J by 0 bases, with 14 bases between the two germline ends. The CDR3 sequence is 15 residues long. The CDR3 is CASSQAGAHSYEQYF. As DNA, the CDR3 is TGTGCCAGCAGCCAGGCAGGAGCGCACTCCTACGAGCAGTACTTC. The full variable domain, in which reference TRBV11-2 and TRBJ2-7 provide the parts outside the CDR3, is EAGVAQSPRYKIIEKRQSVAFWCNPISGHATLYWYQQILGQGPKLLIQFQNNGVVDDSQLPKDRFSAERLKGVDSTLKIQPAKLEDSAVYLCASSQAGAHSYEQYFGPGTRLTVT.

With regard to this clonotype: A much larger clone is a single base away; this may be a read error. The rearrangement uses TRBV29-1 and TRBJ2-3; 7 bases match TRBD1. CDR1 and CDR2 from the germline V gene are SQVTM and ANQGSEA. The V gene end was trimmed by 4 bases and the J gene end by 9 bases; junction bases not matched to a gene: 16. The CDR3 is 15 residues long. In DNA, the CDR3 is TGCAGCGTTGTCACACAAAGGACAGGTGGTGCCACGCAGTATTTT. It translates to CSVVTQRTGGATQYF.

The chain uses TRBV29-1 and TRBJ2-7, with no clear D. The germline V and J ends were trimmed by 8 bases and 3 bases, with 17 bases remaining between them. Germline values: CDR1 SQVTM, CDR2 ANQGSEA. CDR3 length equals 13 residues. The CDR3 nucleotides are TGCAGCCTTTCATTGGTGCGCCTCTACGAGCAGTACTTC. Translation: CSLSLVRLYEQYF.

This clonotype has a handful of counts. This chain connects TRBV28 to TRBJ2-1; weak D call: TRBD2 (5 bases). The V gene lost 4 bases and the J gene lost 10 bases, with 11 bases spanning the gap. The V gene's germline CDR1 is MDHEN and CDR2 SYDVKM. The CDR3 has 12 amino acids. DNA of the CDR3: TGTGCCAGCAGTTCTTGGTCGGGAGAGCAGTTCTTC. Translated, it gives CASSSWSGEQFF.

This clonotype appeared a few times. The J gene is TRBJ1-2, the V gene TRBV6-2 or TRBV6-3; the D is unclear. This CDR3 spans 14 amino acids. V lost 3 bases to trimming and J lost 4 bases, with 12 bases between them. CDR1 is MNHEY and CDR2 is SVGEGT in the germline V gene. The CDR3 here is CASSYRVEVYGYTF. The CDR3 DNA reads TGTGCCAGCAGTTATAGGGTGGAGGTCTATGGCTACACCTTC.

The genes are TRBV6-1 and TRBJ2-1; a weak D match, TRBD1 (6 bases). V gave up 5 bases and J gave up 4 bases, with 18 bases separating them. Per germline, CDR1 MNHNS and CDR2 SASEGT. The CDR3 loop spans 16 amino acids. The DNA of the CDR3 is TGTGCCAGCAGTATGGGAAGGACAGTGAATTACAATGAGCAGTTCTTC. Its translation is CASSMGRTVNYNEQFF.

Comment on this clonotype: At one end, the junction sequence differs from germline, possibly due to a read error. The V call is TRBV11-2, the J call TRBJ2-7, with D perhaps TRBD2 (5 bases). CDR1 is SGHAT and CDR2 is FQNNGV in the germline V gene. The CDR3 is 17 amino acids. The CDR3, as DNA: TGTGCCAGCAGCCCCAAGGTGGACTGGCCTCCATCATACGAGCGGTACTTC. Translating gives CASSPKVDWPPSYERYF.

With respect to this clonotype: It is likely a read error, because the conserved phenylalanine at the end of the CDR3 is missing. This chain links TRBV11-1 with TRBJ2-5; weak D call: TRBD2 (5 bases). The J call may not be correct, given that the DNA end is closer to TRBJ2-7. The CDR3 length is 13 residues. The germline gives CDR1 SGHAT, CDR2 FQDESV (reference sequence). This CDR3 is CVRSLARGYEQYL. As DNA, the CDR3 is TGTGTCCGCAGCTTAGCCCGAGGGTACGAGCAGTACCTC.

A word on this clonotype: At one of its ends the junction is not consistent with the germline gene, which may arise from a read error. The chain recombines TRBV11-2 with TRBJ2-7; D not resolved. Per germline, CDR1 SGHAT and CDR2 FQNNGV. This CDR3 has 13 residues. CDR3 DNA: TGTGCCAGCAGCAGATCGGTACAGAGTGCTTTTCTCTTC. This sequence encodes CASSRSVQSAFLF.

In this sample, this clonotype turned up many times. V gene TRBV12-3 or TRBV12-4 combines with J gene TRBJ2-1; 14 bases match TRBD2. The J segment lost 9 bases and the V segment lost 4 bases, leaving 5 bases of the junction unmatched. The CDR3 loop spans 15 amino acids. The CDR3 DNA reads TGTGCCAGCAGTTCCGGACTAGCGGGAGGTTTTGAGCAGTTCTTC. Translation: CASSSGLAGGFEQFF.

The chain has TRBV28 and TRBJ2-4; possible D gene TRBD1, 5 bases. Trimming took 2 bases from V and 4 from J, leaving 9 bases between them. The CDR3 extends over 14 amino acids. Germline V lookup: CDR1 MDHEN, CDR2 SYDVKM. The CDR3: CASSLSAGKNIQYF. CDR3 nucleotide sequence: TGTGCCAGCAGTTTAAGCGCAGGGAAAAACATTCAGTACTTC.

On this clonotype itself: Compared with germline, one end of the junction differs, possibly owing to a read error. The chain links TRBV30 to TRBJ2-1; 8 bases are shared with TRBD2. Germline CDR1 and CDR2: GTSNPN and SVGIG (reference sequence). The CDR3 runs 13 residues. Here the CDR3 reads CAWSVPGSGSKVF. Written as DNA, the CDR3 is TGTGCCTGGAGTGTACCGGGGAGCGGGAGTAAAGTCTTC. Full variable domain (outside the CDR3, taken from reference TRBV30 and TRBJ2-1): SQTIHQWPATLVQPVGSPLSLECTVEGTSNPNLYWYRQAAGRGLQLLFYSVGIGQISSEVPQNLSASRPQDRQFILSSKKLLLSDSGFYLCAWSVPGSGSKVFGPGTRLTVL.

This clonotype was seen a few times. A much larger clone sits a single nucleotide away, making a read error possible. J is TRBJ2-7 and V is TRBV4-1; D possibly corresponds to TRBD1 (6 bases). CDR3 length: 13 residues. CDR1 is MGHRA and CDR2 is YSYEKL in the germline V gene. The CDR3 DNA reads TGCGCCAGCAGTGCGTGGGACACCTACGGGCAGTACTTC. It is translated as CASSAWDTYGQYF.

The table lists this clonotype with a count of one. Being one base from a much bigger clone, this may be a read error. The rearrangement joins TRBV30 to TRBJ1-1, with D tentatively TRBD1 (5 bases). From germline, CDR1 is GTSNPN and CDR2 SVGIG (reference sequence). The CDR3 loop spans 12 amino acids. The CDR3 DNA reads TGTGCCTGGAGCCCCCGAGGGACTGAAGCTCTCTTT. Translation: CAWSPRGTEALF.

This clonotype was detected many times. The chain is built from TRBV29-1 and TRBJ2-3, with 8 bases lining up with TRBD1. CDR1 SQVTM and CDR2 ANQGSEA come from the germline V gene. CDR3 length: 15 residues. The V gene end was trimmed by 6 bases and the J gene end by 1 base; junction bases not matched to a gene: 9. As DNA, the CDR3 is TGCAGCGTCGGACCAGGGGGCTCGCGCACAGATACGCAGTATTTT. Protein sequence: CSVGPGGSRTDTQYF.

Worth noting for this clonotype: An end of the junction does not agree with germline; a read error may underlie this. Written as DNA, the CDR3 is TGTGCCAGCAGCCTGGGGACTAGCGGGAGTCGTACAGATACGCAGTGTTTT. This codes for CASSLGTSGSRTDTQCF. The V gene is TRBV7-9, the J gene TRBJ2-3, with 14 bases aligning to TRBD2. The CDR3 is 17 amino acids. The germline V gene has CDR1 SEHNR and CDR2 FQNEAQ (reference sequence).

On this clonotype: A read error may be the cause here, since a much bigger clone is one base away. The chain uses TRBV6-5 and TRBJ2-3; D not certain. Germline values: CDR1 MNHEY, CDR2 SVGAGI. V dropped 7 bases and J dropped 2 bases, with 10 bases sitting between them. The length of the CDR3 is 13 residues. Here the CDR3 reads CASKNMPTDTQYF. In nucleotides, the CDR3 is TGTGCCAGCAAGAATATGCCCACAGATACGCAGTATTTT.

The chain is built from TRBV6-1 and TRBJ2-5; maybe TRBD2 (5 bases). This CDR3 region has 16 residues. Germline CDR1 and CDR2: MNHNS and SASEGT. V was pared by 6 bases and J by 2 bases, with 19 bases between. The DNA of the CDR3 is TGTGCCAGCAGAAAAAGAGGGATAGGCGTACAAGAGACCCAGTACTTC. Residues: CASRKRGIGVQETQYF.

The DNA of the CDR3 is TGTGCCAGCAGTTTAGGGGGACCGGGCTATGGCTACACCTTC. It translates to CASSLGGPGYGYTF. The chain couples TRBV12-3 or TRBV12-4 to TRBJ1-2; the D gene is possibly TRBD1 (5 bases). The CDR3 is 14 residues long. V was pared by 1 base and J by 4 bases, with 10 bases between.